Here is one TCR beta chain with its context. The antigen is not known. The data originate from a study of T cells after yellow fever vaccination. Points from the study as a whole: Contamination of FACS-sorted repertoires by abundant clonotypes from the bulk population could occur. Most primary-vaccination clones reappeared after the booster (about 96% CD4, around 88% CD8). Faster peaking, at day 5 versus 15, marked a secondary response that was weaker.

The 5'RACE template-switching step produced TCR cDNA and added a universal primer site and UMIs. In TCRdb, the 5' RACE reads were re-called with MiXCR into one record per CDR3 protein. The profile shows about 220,000 distinct CDR3 sequences, 6.7% of them singletons. Sample: CD4+ T cells sorted from PBMCs, taken on the day of the yellow fever booster vaccination. The source is a man younger than 40 who received the YFV17D yellow fever vaccine.

CDR3 in amino acids: CASSARTGGETQYF. CDR3 nucleotides: TGTGCCAGCAGCGCCCGGACAGGGGGGGAGACCCAGTACTTC. The genes are TRBV3-1 and TRBJ2-5; TRBD1 agrees at 10 bases. The CDR3 has 14 amino acids. V was clipped by 5 bases and J by 5 bases; unmatched bases: 5. Germline CDR1 is LGHDT and CDR2 is YNNKEL (reference sequence).